The 12 T cell receptor beta chains reported below all come from one sample, sequenced in a study of shared clonotypes between healthy human individuals. Sequencing used immunoSEQ multiplex PCR; TCRdb keeps in-frame clones, though not all of them. The sample lists about 2.4 million clones; approximately 94% were seen once. The sequenced sample consisted of naive CD4+ T cells sorted from blood. Subset: CD45RA+ positively selected. The receptors here all came from a man between 18 and 35 years old in good health.

V and J are TRBV7-2 and TRBJ2-5, with a possible D match to TRBD1 (5 bases). This CDR3 contains 15 residues. The germline V gene has CDR1 SGHTA and CDR2 FQGNSA. V dropped 5 bases and J dropped 1 base, with 14 bases sitting between them. CDR3 coding DNA: TGTGCCAGCAGCCTCCCCGCAGGGCTCCAAGAGACCCAGTACTTC. Translating gives CASSLPAGLQETQYF.

The V gene is TRBV7-2, the J gene TRBJ2-5; 13 bases agree with TRBD2. With 5 bases clipped from V and 4 bases from J, the junction kept 7 bases outside the gene matches. Per germline, CDR1 SGHTA and CDR2 FQGNSA. This CDR3 is 16 amino acids long. CDR3 nucleotides: TGTGCCAGCAGCCCTCGGACTAGCGGGAGAACAGAGACCCAGTACTTC. Protein sequence: CASSPRTSGRTETQYF.

This clone was observed a single time. The chain is built from TRBV6-5 and TRBJ2-7; a possible D gene is TRBD1 (6 bases). CDR1 is MNHEY and CDR2 is SVGAGI in the germline V gene. V lost 10 bases and J lost 10, with 23 bases in between. The CDR3 runs to 13 residues. The CDR3 sequence: CATKSRDMLKQYF. CDR3 sequence (DNA): TGTGCCACCAAATCCCGGGACATGCTAAAACAGTACTTC.

The rearrangement uses TRBV10-3 and TRBJ1-4; TRBD1 aligns across 7 bases. V lost 6 bases, J lost 8 bases, and 6 bases stayed unmatched. Germline V gene data show CDR1 as ENHRY and CDR2 as SYGVKD. This CDR3 has 13 amino acids. The CDR3 coding sequence is TGTGCCATCAGGGACAGGTCGGGAGAAAAACTGTTTTTT. Residues: CAIRDRSGEKLFF.

CDR3 amino acids: CASSIQTDRYGYTF. CDR3 sequence (DNA): TGTGCCAGTAGTATCCAGACAGACCGCTATGGCTACACCTTC. The rearrangement joins TRBV19 to TRBJ1-2, with TRBD1 as a possible D gene (5 bases). Germline CDR1 is LNHDA and CDR2 is SQIVND (reference sequence). The CDR3 has 14 amino acids. The germline V and J ends were trimmed by 3 bases and 4 bases, with 12 bases remaining between them.

The chain combines TRBV5-6 with TRBJ1-2; no clear D. V was pared by 7 bases and J by 2 bases, with 9 bases between. The CDR3 totals 12 residues. The germline gives CDR1 SGHDT, CDR2 YYEEEE. The CDR3 DNA reads TGTGCCAGCCACGAGGAGAACTATGGCTACACCTTC. This translates into CASHEENYGYTF.

The chain's CDR3 is CASRRLASGAGELFF. The DNA of the CDR3 is TGTGCCAGTAGGAGACTAGCCAGCGGGGCCGGGGAGCTGTTTTTT. The chain joins TRBV2 to TRBJ2-2, with TRBD2 matching over 7 bases. The CDR3 consists of 15 residues. CDR1 SNHLY and CDR2 FYNNEI come from the germline V gene. The junction had 13 bases not matched to a gene; V was cut back by 9 bases and J by 6 bases.

This sequence joins TRBV11-2 and TRBJ2-5, with D maybe TRBD1 (5 bases). Germline V gives CDR1 SGHAT, CDR2 FQNNGV. CDR3 length: 13 amino acids. The V and J ends lost 7 bases and 5 bases respectively, with 14 bases between them. The CDR3 loop reads CASNEQKGETQYF. CDR3 coding DNA: TGTGCCAGCAACGAACAAAAGGGGGAGACCCAGTACTTC.

This rearrangement joins TRBV2 to TRBJ1-3; D is undetermined. The CDR3 has 16 amino acids. CDR1 is SNHLY and CDR2 is FYNNEI in the germline V gene. Trimming pared 5 bases from V and 4 bases from J, leaving 18 bases between. The CDR3 DNA is TGTGCCAGCAGTTTGGACGGCTCCTCAAGCGGAAACACCATATATTTT. Amino acid sequence: CASSLDGSSSGNTIYF.

As DNA, the CDR3 is TGTGCCAGCAGATACGGACAATCCGAGCAGTTCTTC. Its translation is CASRYGQSEQFF. The chain uses TRBV28 and TRBJ2-1, with D possibly matching TRBD1 (5 bases). CDR1 and CDR2 from the germline V gene are MDHEN and SYDVKM. This CDR3 comprises 12 residues. V was trimmed by 6 bases and J by 10 bases, leaving 13 bases between them.

A note on this clone: In the same sample, other DNA sequences code for this CDR3. This chain uses TRBV5-1 with TRBJ2-2, with D unclear. Germline assignment: CDR1 SGHRS and CDR2 YFSETQ. The CDR3 loop spans 14 amino acids. The V gene lost 2 bases and the J gene lost 2 bases, with 7 bases spanning the gap. The CDR3 is CASSLDGNTGELFF. CDR3 nucleotide sequence: TGCGCCAGCAGCTTAGACGGAAACACCGGGGAGCTGTTTTTT. The whole variable domain, remainder taken from reference TRBV5-1 and TRBJ2-2, is KAGVTQTPRYLIKTRGQQVTLSCSPISGHRSVSWYQQTPGQGLQFLFEYFSETQRNKGNFPGRFSGRQFSNSRSEMNVSTLELGDSALYLCASSLDGNTGELFFGEGSRLTVL.

The V and J genes are TRBV29-1 and TRBJ1-5, with D uncertain. This CDR3 region has 14 residues. Per the germline V gene, CDR1 is SQVTM and CDR2 is ANQGSEA. The V end was cut by 6 bases, the J end by 2 bases, with 14 bases between. Here the CDR3 reads CSVRVGDGNQPQHF. The DNA for the CDR3 is TGCAGCGTCCGGGTCGGGGATGGCAATCAGCCCCAGCATTTT. Looking up the rest from reference TRBV29-1 and TRBJ1-5 gives the full variable domain: SAVISQKPSRDICQRGTSLTIQCQVDSQVTMMFWYRQQPGQSLTLIATANQGSEATYESGFVIDKFPISRPNLTFSTLTVSNMSPEDSSIYLCSVRVGDGNQPQHFGDGTRLSIL.